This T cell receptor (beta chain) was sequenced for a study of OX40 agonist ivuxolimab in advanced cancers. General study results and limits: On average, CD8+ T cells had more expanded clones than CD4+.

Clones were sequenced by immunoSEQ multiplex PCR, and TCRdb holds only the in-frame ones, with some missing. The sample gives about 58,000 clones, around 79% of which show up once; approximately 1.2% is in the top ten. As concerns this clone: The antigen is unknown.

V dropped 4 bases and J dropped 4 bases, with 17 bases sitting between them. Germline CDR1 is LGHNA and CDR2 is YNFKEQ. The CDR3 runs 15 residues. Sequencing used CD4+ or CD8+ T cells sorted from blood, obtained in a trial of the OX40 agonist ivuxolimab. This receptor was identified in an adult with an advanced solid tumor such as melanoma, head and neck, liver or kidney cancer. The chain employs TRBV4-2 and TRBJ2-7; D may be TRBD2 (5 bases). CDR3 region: CASSPPLAGDYEQYF. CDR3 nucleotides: TGTGCCAGCAGCCCCCCTTTGGCGGGCGATTACGAGCAGTACTTC.